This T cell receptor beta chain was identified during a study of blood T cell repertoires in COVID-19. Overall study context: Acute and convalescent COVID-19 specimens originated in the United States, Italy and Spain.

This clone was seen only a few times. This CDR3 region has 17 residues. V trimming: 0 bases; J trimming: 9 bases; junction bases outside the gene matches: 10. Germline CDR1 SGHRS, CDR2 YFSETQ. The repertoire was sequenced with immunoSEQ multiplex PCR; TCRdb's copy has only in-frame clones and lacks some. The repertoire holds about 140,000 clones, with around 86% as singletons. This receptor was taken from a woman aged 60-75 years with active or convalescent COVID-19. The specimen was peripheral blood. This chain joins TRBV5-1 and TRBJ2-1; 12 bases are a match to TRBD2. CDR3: CASSLETSSGRASEQFF. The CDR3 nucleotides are TGCGCCAGCAGCTTGGAGACTTCTAGCGGGAGGGCCAGTGAGCAGTTCTTC.